This T cell receptor beta chain was recorded in a study of blood T cell repertoires in COVID-19. Looking at the study overall: There were acute and convalescent COVID-19 samples, and they came from the United States, Italy and Spain. The analysed material was cDNA or gDNA that came from T cells, B-cell-depleted T cells, or PBMCs.

The authors' processing: Amplification from reference gene primers served as the basis for estimated nucleated cell counts. Profiling relied on immunoSEQ multiplex PCR, and the TCRdb table lists in-frame clones only, not all of them. That table is the source of V, J and clone size, and D and trimming were worked out from the DNA. This table holds 200,000 to 250,000 clones, 70% to 90% found once. The CDR3 extends over 16 amino acids. The TCR was taken from a man between 18 and 35 years old with active or convalescent COVID-19. The sample taken for sequencing was peripheral blood. This chain uses TRBV21-1 with TRBJ2-2; the table names TRBD2, a call not compared with the DNA. TRBV21-1 is recorded as a pseudogene. CDR3 sequence (DNA): TGTGCCAGCAACTACGTATGGCGGAGGGCGACCGGGGAGCTGTTTTTT. It is translated as CASNYVWRRATGELFF.